The 23 T cell receptor beta chains below all came from one sample that was sequenced in a study of somatic mutations in cytotoxic T cells in rheumatoid arthritis (dated by TCRdb to between 2016 and 2019). Library preparation was by the immunoSEQ multiplex PCR assay. TCRdb mirrors the immuneACCESS table, restricted to in-frame sequences. Some clones are absent from its copies; in checked studies, under half trace to an unresolved V gene, and the reason for the others is unknown. Within this sample are around 15,000 clones, with around 77% of them counted one time only. The ten largest clones represent about 10% of the sample. The sample consisted of CD8+ T cells sorted from blood. Source of these receptors: an adult with rheumatoid arthritis.

V and J are TRBV19 and TRBJ1-1; TRBD1 matches at 9 bases. CDR1 is LNHDA, CDR2 SQIVND, per germline (reference sequence). V shed 5 bases and J 4 bases; nucleotides not matched to a gene: 5. The CDR3 contains 14 residues. This chain's CDR3 is CASSYPTGGTEAFF. The CDR3 region has the DNA TGTGCCAGTAGTTATCCGACAGGGGGCACTGAAGCTTTCTTT.

In its sample, this clone was seen once. V and J are TRBV7-6 and TRBJ1-4; D unclear. Trimming shortened V by 5 bases and J by 0 bases, and 13 bases separated the two germline ends. The CDR3 sequence is 16 residues long. The germline V gene has CDR1 SGHVS and CDR2 FNYEAQ. This chain's CDR3 is CASSPQGPSTNEKLFF. The DNA for the CDR3 is TGTGCCAGCAGCCCGCAAGGACCTTCAACTAATGAAAAACTGTTTTTT. Looking up the rest from reference TRBV7-6 and TRBJ1-4 gives the full variable domain: GAGVSQSPRYKVTKRGQDVALRCDPISGHVSLYWYRQALGQGPEFLTYFNYEAQQDKSGLPNDRFSAERPEGSISTLTIQRTEQRDSAMYRCASSPQGPSTNEKLFFGSGTQLSVL.

This chain uses TRBV27 with TRBJ2-7, with D maybe TRBD2 (6 bases). V was clipped by 7 bases and J by 0 bases, with 16 bases between them. The CDR3 is 15 amino acids. From germline, CDR1 is MNHEY and CDR2 SMNVEV (reference sequence). CDR3 region: CASTLGTPSSYEQYF. In nucleotides, the CDR3 is TGTGCCAGCACTCTCGGGACTCCCAGCTCCTACGAGCAGTACTTC.

The chain carries TRBV11-2 and TRBJ2-5; the match to TRBD1 covers 9 bases. J was trimmed by 3 bases and V by 5 bases; bases with no gene match: 1. This CDR3 contains 13 residues. Germline loops: CDR1 SGHAT, CDR2 FQNNGV. The CDR3 region has the DNA TGTGCCAGCAGCCGGACAGGGGAAGAGACCCAGTACTTC. Its translation is CASSRTGEETQYF.

V and J are TRBV28 and TRBJ2-1; maybe TRBD2 (6 bases). Trimming took off 7 bases at V and 3 bases at J, with 16 bases between the two ends. Germline V gene data show CDR1 as MDHEN and CDR2 as SYDVKM. There are 15 residues in the CDR3. In DNA form, the CDR3 reads TGTGCCAGCAACGCCGGGAGTAGGAACTACAATGAGCAGTTCTTC. Translated, it gives CASNAGSRNYNEQFF.

The rearrangement joins TRBV4-1 to TRBJ1-2; unclear D gene. V was shortened by 0 bases and J by 5 bases, with 13 bases between the two germline ends. The CDR3 covers 15 residues. CDR1 and CDR2 (germline): MGHRA, YSYEKL. The DNA for the CDR3 is TGCGCCAGCAGCCAAGATCAAGGACCCAATTATGGCTACACCTTC. It encodes CASSQDQGPNYGYTF.

V is TRBV9 and J is TRBJ2-1; 8 bases fit TRBD2. CDR1 is SGDLS and CDR2 is YYNGEE in the germline V gene. V lost 2 bases and J lost 0; bases outside the gene matches: 1. The CDR3 is 15 amino acids. In DNA form, the CDR3 reads TGTGCCAGCAGCGTGAGCGGGGGCTCCTACAATGAGCAGTTCTTC. Protein sequence: CASSVSGGSYNEQFF. Using reference TRBV9 and TRBJ2-1 for the parts outside the CDR3, the full variable domain is DSGVTQTPKHLITATGQRVTLRCSPRSGDLSVYWYQQSLDQGLQFLIQYYNGEERAKGNILERFSAQQFPDLHSELNLSSLELGDSALYFCASSVSGGSYNEQFFGPGTRLTVL.

The genes are TRBV4-1 and TRBJ1-5, with D maybe TRBD1 (6 bases). The CDR3 covers 18 residues. Trimming took off 0 bases at V and 0 bases at J, with 15 bases between the two ends. Germline lookup yields CDR1 MGHRA and CDR2 YSYEKL. The CDR3: CASSQDERRGSSNQPQHF. The DNA for the CDR3 is TGCGCCAGCAGCCAAGATGAGAGGAGGGGGTCTAGCAATCAGCCCCAGCATTTT.

This sequence joins TRBV7-9 and TRBJ2-1; 11 nucleotides line up with TRBD2. CDR1 and CDR2 from the germline V gene are SEHNR and FQNEAQ (reference sequence). The CDR3 is made up of 15 amino acids. J lost 7 bases, V lost 6 bases, and 8 bases had no gene match. The CDR3 protein is CASRQTSGGLNEQFF. The CDR3 bases are TGTGCCAGCAGGCAAACTAGCGGGGGATTAAATGAGCAGTTCTTC.

J is TRBJ2-7 and V is TRBV9; 9 nucleotides match TRBD1. Germline CDR1 SGDLS, CDR2 YYNGEE. CDR3 length: 13 residues. Unmatched junction bases numbered 5, after V lost 3 bases and J lost 7 bases. CDR3: CASSGQGVGEQYF. In nucleotides, the CDR3 is TGTGCCAGCAGCGGACAGGGGGTGGGGGAGCAGTACTTC.

The chain links TRBV5-4 to TRBJ2-3; a possible D gene is TRBD2 (5 bases). Trimming stripped 0 bases from V and 3 bases from J, with 17 bases between. Per the germline V gene, CDR1 is SGHNT and CDR2 is YYREEE (reference sequence). This CDR3 has 17 residues. CDR3 sequence reads: CASSLAWAGQVTDTQYF. The CDR3, as DNA: TGTGCCAGCAGCTTGGCCTGGGCGGGTCAGGTAACAGATACGCAGTATTTT.

The chain recombines TRBV14 with TRBJ2-3; D call uncertain. The V end lost 1 base, the J end lost 11 bases, and 10 bases lay between the germline ends. This CDR3 region has 12 residues. CDR1 and CDR2 (germline): SGHDN, FVKESK. CDR3 coding DNA: TGTGCCAGCAGCCAAGTAGTGGGGTGGCAGTATTTT. This sequence encodes CASSQVVGWQYF.

This clone was recorded once. The rearrangement joins TRBV5-4 to TRBJ2-5; 7 nucleotides agree with TRBD1. V shed 5 bases, J shed 5 bases, and the junction held 6 bases outside the gene matches. The CDR3 totals 13 residues. Germline-derived CDR1 and CDR2 are SGHNT and YYREEE (reference sequence). CDR3 DNA: TGTGCCAGCAGATCGACAGGGCTGGAGACCCAGTACTTC. It codes for CASRSTGLETQYF.

The genes are TRBV6-6 and TRBJ2-5; 11 bases align to TRBD2. Near its end, the DNA agrees better with TRBJ2-7, so the J call may be wrong. CDR1 MNHNY and CDR2 SVGAGI come from the germline V gene (reference sequence). This CDR3 region has 15 residues. The CDR3 DNA sequence: TGTGCCAGCAGCTCTCTAGCGGGGGGCCGGTACGAGCAGTACTTC. Translating gives CASSSLAGGRYEQYF.

The CDR3, as DNA: TGCGCCAGCAGCCAGCCGGCCATGCCCCAGCATTTT. Protein sequence: CASSQPAMPQHF. V is TRBV4-1 and J is TRBJ1-5, with D unclear. This CDR3 has 12 residues. The germline gives CDR1 MGHRA, CDR2 YSYEKL. The germline V and J ends were trimmed by 3 bases and 9 bases, with 9 bases remaining between them.

The chain recombines TRBV18 with TRBJ1-5, with 7 bases aligning to TRBD1. The V gene's germline CDR1 is KGHSH and CDR2 LQKENI. V dropped 2 bases and J dropped 0; count of bases not matched to a gene: 10. The CDR3 has 18 residues. CDR3 sequence reads: CASSPSTGASDSNQPQHF. DNA for the CDR3: TGTGCCAGCTCACCATCCACAGGGGCATCGGATAGCAATCAGCCCCAGCATTTT.

The CDR3 spells CASSGTGDTGELFF. DNA for the CDR3: TGTGCCAGCAGTGGGACAGGGGACACCGGGGAGCTGTTTTTT. This chain connects TRBV25-1 to TRBJ2-2, with TRBD1 identical over 9 bases. After removal of 4 bases from V and 3 bases from J, the junction contained 0 bases not matched to a gene. The CDR3 covers 14 residues. Germline V gives CDR1 MGHDK, CDR2 SYGVNS.

The chain recombines TRBV19 with TRBJ1-1; D gene ambiguous. This CDR3 is built from 14 residues. Germline loops: CDR1 LNHDA, CDR2 SQIVND (reference sequence). For the CDR3, the DNA is TGTGCGATAAGAAATCCTTCTCTGAACACTGAAGCTTTCTTT. It is translated as CAIRNPSLNTEAFF.

The V call is TRBV10-3, the J call TRBJ2-1; 14 nucleotides line up with TRBD2. The CDR3 is made up of 18 amino acids. The V segment lost 6 bases and the J segment 8 bases; nucleotides outside the gene matches: 15. CDR1 and CDR2 (germline): ENHRY, SYGVKD. CDR3 nucleotide sequence: TGTGCCATCAGCGGGACCCCGGGACTAGCGGGGGCCCCAGATGAGCAGTTCTTC. Translation gives CAISGTPGLAGAPDEQFF.

The CDR3 loop is CASSDSGGAYNEQFF. The CDR3 DNA reads as TGTGCCAGCAGTGACTCTGGGGGGGCCTACAATGAGCAGTTCTTC. The V and J genes are TRBV6-4 and TRBJ2-1; 7 bases align to TRBD2. The V gene's germline CDR1 is MRHNA and CDR2 SNTAGT. The CDR3 runs 15 residues. The V segment lost 0 bases and the J segment 2 bases; nucleotides outside the gene matches: 1.

The CDR3 spells CASSPPGRSNQPQHF. The CDR3 bases are TGTGCCAGCTCACCCCCAGGGAGGAGCAATCAGCCCCAGCATTTT. The V call is TRBV18, the J call TRBJ1-5; D might be TRBD1 (5 bases). Germline V CDR1 and CDR2: KGHSH, LQKENI. CDR3 length equals 15 residues. The V end was cut by 3 bases, the J end by 1 base, with 10 bases between.

V usage is TRBV7-9 and J usage is TRBJ1-4; 9 nucleotides match TRBD1. This CDR3 has 17 amino acids. Germline CDR1 SEHNR, CDR2 FQNEAQ (reference sequence). Trimming removed 4 bases from V and 1 base from J; junction bases left unmatched: 7. The CDR3: CASSSGTGLLTNEKLFF. DNA for the CDR3: TGTGCCAGCAGCTCCGGGACAGGGCTTTTAACTAATGAAAAACTGTTTTTT.

The CDR3 loop reads CASSPGSQETQYF. CDR3 sequence (DNA): TGTGCCAGCAGCCCGGGGTCCCAAGAGACCCAGTACTTC. This rearrangement joins TRBV5-4 to TRBJ2-5; possible D gene TRBD2, 5 bases. With 4 bases removed from V and 1 base from J, the gap between germline ends came to 8 bases. Germline V gives CDR1 SGHNT, CDR2 YYREEE (reference sequence). The CDR3 consists of 13 residues.